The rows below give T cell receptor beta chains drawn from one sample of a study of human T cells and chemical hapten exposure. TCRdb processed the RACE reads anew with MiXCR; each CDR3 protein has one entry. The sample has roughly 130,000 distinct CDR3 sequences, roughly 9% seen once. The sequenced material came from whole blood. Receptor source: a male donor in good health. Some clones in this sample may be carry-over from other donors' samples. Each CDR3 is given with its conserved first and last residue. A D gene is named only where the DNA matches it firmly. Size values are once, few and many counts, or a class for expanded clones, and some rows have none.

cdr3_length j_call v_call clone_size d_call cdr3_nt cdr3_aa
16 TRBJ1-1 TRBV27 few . TGTGCCAGCAGTTTAACCTCCCCCGGGACAACCACTGAAGCTTTCTTT CASSLTSPGTTTEAFF
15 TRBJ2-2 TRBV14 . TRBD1 TGTGCCAGCAGCCTTCGGACAGGAGCCACCGGGGAGCTGTTTTTT CASSLRTGATGELFF
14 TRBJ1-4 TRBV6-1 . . TGTGCCAGCACTGGGGACGCGACTAATGAAAAACTGTTTTTT CASTGDATNEKLFF
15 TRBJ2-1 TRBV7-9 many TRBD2 TGTGCCAGCAGCTTACCCCTAGCGGGAGCGGATGAGCAGTTCTTC CASSLPLAGADEQFF
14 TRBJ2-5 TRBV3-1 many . TGTGCCAGCAGCCCCGACAGAGGCAAAGAGACCCAGTACTTC CASSPDRGKETQYF
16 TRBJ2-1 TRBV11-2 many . TGTGCCAGCAGGCATCCGGGGCAGAGCTCCTACAATGAGCAGTTCTTC CASRHPGQSSYNEQFF
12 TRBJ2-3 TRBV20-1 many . TGCAGTGCTAGACAGGGTCCTTTTTCGCAGTATTTT CSARQGPFSQYF
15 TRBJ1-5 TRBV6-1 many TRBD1 TGTGCCAGCAGTGGACAGGGATTTAGCAATCAGCCCCAGCATTTT CASSGQGFSNQPQHF
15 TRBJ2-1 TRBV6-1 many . TGTGCCAGCAGGACGGGGTGGGGGTTCGGAAATGAGCAGTTCTTC CASRTGWGFGNEQFF
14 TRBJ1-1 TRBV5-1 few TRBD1 TGCGCCAGCAGCTTGGGACAAGGGGGCCTTGAAGCTTTCTTT CASSLGQGGLEAFF
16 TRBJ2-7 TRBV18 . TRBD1 TGTGCCAGCTCATTGTCGACCGGGACAGGATTCTACGAGCAGTACTTC CASSLSTGTGFYEQYF
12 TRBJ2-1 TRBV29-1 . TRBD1 TGCAGCGTTGGACAGGGAATTAATGAGCAGTTCTTC CSVGQGINEQFF
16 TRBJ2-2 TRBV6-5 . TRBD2 TGTGCCAGCAGGCAGACTAGCGGCGCGAACACCGGGGAGCTGTTTTTT CASRQTSGANTGELFF
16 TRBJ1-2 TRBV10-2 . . TGCGCCAGCAGTGCGGGACAAATCGAAGCTAACTATGGCTACACCTTC CASSAGQIEANYGYTF
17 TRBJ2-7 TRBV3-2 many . TGTGCCAGCAGCCAAGCTTACGACAGGGGGTACTCCTACGAGCAGTACTTC CASSQAYDRGYSYEQYF
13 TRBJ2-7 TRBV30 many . TGTGCCTGGAGTGTACAAGTATCCTACGAGCAGTACTTC CAWSVQVSYEQYF
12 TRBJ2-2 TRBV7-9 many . TGTGCCAGCAGCCTCCCCACCGGGGAGCTGTTTTTT CASSLPTGELFF
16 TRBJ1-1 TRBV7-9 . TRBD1 TGTGCCAGCAGGCCCACAGGGGGCGGAGTGAACACTGAAGCTTTCTTT CASRPTGGGVNTEAFF
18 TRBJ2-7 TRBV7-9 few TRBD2 TGTGCCAGCAGCCCCCCCCCACTAGCGGGACCGCCATCCTACGAGCAGTACTTC CASSPPPLAGPPSYEQYF
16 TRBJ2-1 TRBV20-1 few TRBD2 TGCAGTGCTAGAGTGTTTAAGCGGGGGGGCCAAAATGAGCAGTTCTTC CSARVFKRGGQNEQFF
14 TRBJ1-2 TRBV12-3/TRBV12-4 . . TGTGCCAGCAGTTTACAGGCAGGGGATGATGGCTACACCTTC CASSLQAGDDGYTF
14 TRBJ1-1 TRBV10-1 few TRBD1 TGCGCCTCTCAGGGGACAGGGGGATCCACTGAAGCTTTCTTT CASQGTGGSTEAFF
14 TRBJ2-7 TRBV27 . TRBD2 TGTGCCAGCAGTCACGGACTAGCGGGGGACGAGCAGTACTTC CASSHGLAGDEQYF
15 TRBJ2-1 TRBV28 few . TGTGCCAGCAGTCAGACCCGGGACTTCGACAATGAGCAGTTCTTC CASSQTRDFDNEQFF
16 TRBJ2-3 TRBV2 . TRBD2 TGTGCCATTCAGCGCACTAGCGGGAGTTGGACAGATACGCAGTATTTT CAIQRTSGSWTDTQYF
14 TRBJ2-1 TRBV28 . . TGTGCCAGCAGTTTCAGGGGACTGGACGATGAGCAGTTCTTC CASSFRGLDDEQFF
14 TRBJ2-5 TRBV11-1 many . TGTGCCAGCAGCCTGGGACCGAACCAAGAGACCCAGTACTTC CASSLGPNQETQYF
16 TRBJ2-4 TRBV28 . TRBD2 TGTGCCAGCAGCCCCACTAGCGGAAGTAGGGAGAGCATTCAGTACTTC CASSPTSGSRESIQYF
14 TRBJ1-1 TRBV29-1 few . TGCAGCGTAGTCAGTGGCAGCCGAGGGACTGAAGCTTTCTTT CSVVSGSRGTEAFF
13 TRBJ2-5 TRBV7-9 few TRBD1 TGTGCCAGCAGCTCCGGACAGGGAAAGACCCAGTACTTC CASSSGQGKTQYF
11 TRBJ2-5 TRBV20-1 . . TGCAGTGCTGCCCACCTCGAGACCCAGTACTTC CSAAHLETQYF
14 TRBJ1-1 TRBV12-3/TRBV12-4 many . TGTGCCAGCAGCGGACAGTCTGGGAACACTGAAGCTTTCTTT CASSGQSGNTEAFF
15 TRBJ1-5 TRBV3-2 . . TGTGCCAGCAGCCCTACAGGGATTAGCAATCAGCCCCAGCATTTT CASSPTGISNQPQHF
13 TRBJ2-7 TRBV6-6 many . TGTGCCAGCAGTTACCGATCAGAATACGAGCAGTACTTC CASSYRSEYEQYF
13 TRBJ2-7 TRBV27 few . TGTGCCAGCAGCCCTCGGCCGGTGTACGAGCAGTACTTC CASSPRPVYEQYF
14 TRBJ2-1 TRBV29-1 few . TGCAGCGTTGCCGCAGGGGCCGTATTCAATGAGCAGTTCTTC CSVAAGAVFNEQFF
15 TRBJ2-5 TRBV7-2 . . TGTGCCAGCAGCCCGGGGGTGAGCCTACGGGAGACCCAGTACTTC CASSPGVSLRETQYF
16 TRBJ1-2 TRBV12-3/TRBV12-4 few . TGTGCCAGCAGTTTCGCCTCACAAACAGGTCACTATGGCTACACCTTC CASSFASQTGHYGYTF
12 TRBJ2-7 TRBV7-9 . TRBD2 TGTGCCAGCAGCTTGGGACTACGCGAGCAGTACTTC CASSLGLREQYF
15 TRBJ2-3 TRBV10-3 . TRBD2 TGTGCCATCAGCCTAACTAGCGGAGGCACAGATACGCAGTATTTT CAISLTSGGTDTQYF
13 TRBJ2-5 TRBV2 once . TGTGCCAGCAGTGAACGGGAGCAAGAGACCCAGTACTTC CASSEREQETQYF
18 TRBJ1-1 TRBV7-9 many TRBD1 TGTGCCAGCAGCTTAGTATCCGGGACAGGGGGCATGAACACTGAAGCTTTCTTT CASSLVSGTGGMNTEAFF
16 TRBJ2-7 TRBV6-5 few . TGTGCCAGCACCAAAACCCTAACAGTCGGTGGGGGGGAGCAGTACTTC CASTKTLTVGGGEQYF
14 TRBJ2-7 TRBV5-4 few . TGTGCCAGCAGTCCGACTAGAGAGGGACGCGAGCAGTACTTC CASSPTREGREQYF
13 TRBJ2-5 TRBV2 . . TGTGCCAGCAGTGGGGACTGGCGGGAGACCCAGTACTTC CASSGDWRETQYF
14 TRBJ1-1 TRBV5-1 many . TGCGCCAGCAGCTTGAAGGGGATGAACACTGAAGCTTTCTTT CASSLKGMNTEAFF
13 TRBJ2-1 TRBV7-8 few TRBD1 TGTGCCAGCAGCTTAGCTGGGACAGGGAAGCAGTTCTTC CASSLAGTGKQFF
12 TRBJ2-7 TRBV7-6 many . TGTGCCAGCAGCGACATTTCGAACCAGCAGTACTTC CASSDISNQQYF
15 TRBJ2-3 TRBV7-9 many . TGTGCCAGCAGCCCCAGGGACCTCCGCACAGATACGCAGTATTTT CASSPRDLRTDTQYF
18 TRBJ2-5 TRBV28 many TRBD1 TGTGCCAGCAGTATGTCCCCGGGACAGGGGGCCGCAAAAGAGACCCAGTACTTC CASSMSPGQGAAKETQYF